This T cell receptor (beta chain) was recovered during a study of long-term antiretroviral therapy in people with HIV. The assay, immunoSEQ v3.0, was run at survey level. TCRdb keeps only in-frame clones here, not all; method: immunoSEQ multiplex PCR. The sample shows 20,000 to 30,000 clones, around four fifths of them seen only once. This receptor was taken from a man in his late teens or twenties with HIV. The sequencing used unsorted PBMCs, collected 3 years after starting antiretroviral therapy.

This CDR3 reads CASRKGSTDTQYF. In nucleotides, the CDR3 is TGCGCCAGCAGAAAGGGCAGCACAGATACGCAGTATTTT. The V gene is TRBV5-1, the J gene TRBJ2-3, with D unclear. This CDR3 spans 13 amino acids. CDR1 and CDR2 from the germline V gene are SGHRS and YFSETQ. Trimming pared 5 bases from V and 0 bases from J, leaving 7 bases between.